This record looks at one T cell receptor (beta chain) sequence and its context. Its antigen remains unidentified. The CDR3 extends over 15 amino acids. Germline V lookup: CDR1 LNHDA, CDR2 SQIVND (reference sequence). V lost 2 bases to trimming and J lost 2 bases; unmatched junction nucleotides: 3. The data were obtained in a study of radiotherapy plus CTLA-4 blockade in lung cancer. About the study: Patients showed objective responses in over 15% of cases, and disease control was achieved by over 25%. General study findings and limits: Early blood T cell clone changes and increased post-radiation serum interferon-beta were reportedly the strongest response predictors. There was expansion of tumor-derived TCR clones in blood after radiotherapy plus ipilimumab.

People whose metastatic non-small-cell lung cancer was chemo-refractory got focal radiation along with CTLA-4 blockade by ipilimumab. The data were produced by immunoSEQ multiplex PCR, yet TCRdb's version contains in-frame clones alone and is incomplete. The sample lists fewer than 140,000 clones, about 85% occurring once. Specimen: peripheral blood, collected from a patient treated with radiotherapy plus ipilimumab. The TCR comes from a human donor with non-small cell lung cancer that progressed on radiotherapy plus ipilimumab. Some clones in this sample may be carry-over from other donors' samples. V is TRBV19 and J is TRBJ1-5, with 7 bases identical to TRBD1. CDR3 DNA: TGTGCCAGTAGTATACAAGGACAGGGCAATCAGCCCCAGCATTTT. The encoded protein is CASSIQGQGNQPQHF.